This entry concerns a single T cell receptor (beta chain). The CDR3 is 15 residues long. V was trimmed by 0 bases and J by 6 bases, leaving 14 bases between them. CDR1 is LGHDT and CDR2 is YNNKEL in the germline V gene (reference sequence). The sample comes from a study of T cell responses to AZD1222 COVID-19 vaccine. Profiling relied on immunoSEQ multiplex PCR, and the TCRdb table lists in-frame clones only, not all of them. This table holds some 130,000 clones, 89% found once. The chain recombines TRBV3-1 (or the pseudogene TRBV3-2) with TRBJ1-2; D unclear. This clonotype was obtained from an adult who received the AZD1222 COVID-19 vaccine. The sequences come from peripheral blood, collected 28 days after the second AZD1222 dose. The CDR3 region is CASSQDWAPAHGYTF. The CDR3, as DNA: TGTGCCAGCAGCCAAGATTGGGCCCCCGCGCATGGCTACACCTTC.